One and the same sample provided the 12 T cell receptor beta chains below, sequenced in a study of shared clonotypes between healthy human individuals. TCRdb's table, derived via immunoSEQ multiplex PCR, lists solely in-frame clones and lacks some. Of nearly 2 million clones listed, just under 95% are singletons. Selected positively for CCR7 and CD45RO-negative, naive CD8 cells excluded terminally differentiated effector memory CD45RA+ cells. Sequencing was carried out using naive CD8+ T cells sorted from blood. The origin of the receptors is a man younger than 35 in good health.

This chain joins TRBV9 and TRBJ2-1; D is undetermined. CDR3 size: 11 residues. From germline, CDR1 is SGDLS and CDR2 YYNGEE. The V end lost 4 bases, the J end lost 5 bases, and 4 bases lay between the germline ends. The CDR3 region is CASSTNNEQFF. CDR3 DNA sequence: TGTGCCAGCAGCACGAACAATGAGCAGTTCTTC.

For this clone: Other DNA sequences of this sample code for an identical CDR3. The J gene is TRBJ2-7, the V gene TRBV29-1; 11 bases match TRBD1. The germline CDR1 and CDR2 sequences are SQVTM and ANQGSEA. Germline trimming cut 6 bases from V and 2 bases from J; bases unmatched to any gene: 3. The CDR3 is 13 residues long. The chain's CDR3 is CSVQGQGAYEQYF. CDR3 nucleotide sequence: TGCAGCGTCCAGGGACAGGGGGCCTACGAGCAGTACTTC.

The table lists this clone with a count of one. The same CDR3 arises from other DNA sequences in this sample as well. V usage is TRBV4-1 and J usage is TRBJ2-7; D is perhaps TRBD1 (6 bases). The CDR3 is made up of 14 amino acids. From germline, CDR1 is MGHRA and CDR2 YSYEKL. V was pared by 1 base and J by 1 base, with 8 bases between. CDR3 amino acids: CASSQVTGSYEQYF. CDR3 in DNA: TGCGCCAGCAGCCAAGTGACAGGTTCCTACGAGCAGTACTTC.

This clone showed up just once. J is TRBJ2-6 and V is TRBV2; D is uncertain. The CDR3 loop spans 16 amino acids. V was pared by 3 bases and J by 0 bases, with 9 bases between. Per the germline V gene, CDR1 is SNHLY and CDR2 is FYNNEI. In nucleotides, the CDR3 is TGTGCCAGCAGTGACCCAGCGAGCTCTGGGGCCAACGTCCTGACTTTC. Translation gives CASSDPASSGANVLTF.

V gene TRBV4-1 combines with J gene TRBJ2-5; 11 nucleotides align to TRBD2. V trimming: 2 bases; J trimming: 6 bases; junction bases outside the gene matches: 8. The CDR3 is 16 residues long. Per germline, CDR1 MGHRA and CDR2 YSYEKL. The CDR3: CASSQIAGGPGKTQYF. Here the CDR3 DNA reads TGCGCCAGCAGCCAAATAGCGGGAGGGCCGGGAAAGACCCAGTACTTC.

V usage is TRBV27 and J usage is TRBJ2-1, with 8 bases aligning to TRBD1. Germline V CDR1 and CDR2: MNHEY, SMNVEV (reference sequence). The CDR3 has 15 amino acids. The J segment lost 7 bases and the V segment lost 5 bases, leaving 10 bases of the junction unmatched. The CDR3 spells CASSLPTGDGNEQFF. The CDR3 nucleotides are TGTGCCAGCAGTCTGCCGACAGGGGACGGGAATGAGCAGTTCTTC.

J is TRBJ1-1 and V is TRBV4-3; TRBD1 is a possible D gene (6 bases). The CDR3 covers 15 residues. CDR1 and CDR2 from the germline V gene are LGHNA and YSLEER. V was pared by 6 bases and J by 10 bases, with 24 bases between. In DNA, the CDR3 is TGCGCCAGCAGTCTCATCGACATGGAGGGGGGTTCAGCTTTCTTT. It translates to CASSLIDMEGGSAFF.

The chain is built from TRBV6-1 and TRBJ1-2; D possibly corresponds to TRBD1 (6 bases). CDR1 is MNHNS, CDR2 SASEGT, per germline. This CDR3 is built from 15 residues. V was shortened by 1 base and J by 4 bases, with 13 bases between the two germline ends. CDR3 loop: CASSEGAGVGYGYTF. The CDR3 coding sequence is TGTGCCAGCAGTGAAGGGGCAGGGGTGGGCTATGGCTACACCTTC.

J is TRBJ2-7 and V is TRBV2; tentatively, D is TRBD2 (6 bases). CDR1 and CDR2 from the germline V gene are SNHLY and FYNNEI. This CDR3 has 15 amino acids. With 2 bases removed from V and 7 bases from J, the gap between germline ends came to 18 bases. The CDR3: CASSEREEGMREQYF. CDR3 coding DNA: TGTGCCAGCAGTGAAAGGGAGGAGGGGATGAGGGAGCAGTACTTC.

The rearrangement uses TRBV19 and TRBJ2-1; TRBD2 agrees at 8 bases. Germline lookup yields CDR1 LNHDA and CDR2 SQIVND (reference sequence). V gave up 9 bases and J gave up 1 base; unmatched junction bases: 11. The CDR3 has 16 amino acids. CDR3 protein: CASSGWRGVSYNEQFF. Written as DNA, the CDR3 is TGTGCCAGCAGCGGCTGGCGGGGGGTTTCCTACAATGAGCAGTTCTTC.

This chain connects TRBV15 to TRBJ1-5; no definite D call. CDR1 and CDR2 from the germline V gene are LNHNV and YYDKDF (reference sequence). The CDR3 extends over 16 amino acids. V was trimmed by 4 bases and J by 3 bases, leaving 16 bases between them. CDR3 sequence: CATSTTSYQNNQPQHF. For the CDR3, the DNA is TGTGCCACCAGCACCACTAGTTACCAGAACAATCAGCCCCAGCATTTT.

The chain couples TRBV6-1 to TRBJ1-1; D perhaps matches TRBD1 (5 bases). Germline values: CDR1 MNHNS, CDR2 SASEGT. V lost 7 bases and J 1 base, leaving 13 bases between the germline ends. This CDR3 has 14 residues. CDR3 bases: TGTGCCAGCACTTTCGGTGGGGCGAACACTGAAGCTTTCTTT. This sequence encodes CASTFGGANTEAFF.